A selection of T cell receptor beta chains follows, all from one sample in a study of CD8+CD57+ T cells in acquired aplastic anemia. One entry per CDR3 protein results from TCRdb running MiXCR on the reads. Here the sample spans more than 250,000 distinct CDR3 sequences, 56% being singletons. The material sequenced was sorted CD4+, CD8+, or CD8+CD57+ T cells (not recorded which) from PBMCs. The origin of the receptors is a human donor with severe aplastic anemia or a healthy control (not recorded which). The CDR3 runs from the conserved cysteine through the conserved F or W. D genes are given only for firm matches. Clone size is not always given. Where it is, it says once, few, many or a class for expanded clones.

TGCAGTGCTAGGAGGGGCGGGGGAGGCTACGAGCAGTACTTC	CSARRGGGGYEQYF	many	TRBJ2-7	TRBD2	TRBV20-1
TGTGCCAGCAGTGAAGAGGAATTTTCTGGAAACACCATATATTTT	CASSEEEFSGNTIYF	many	TRBJ1-3	NA	TRBV2
TGTGCCAGCAGCGCACAGGCTCCTCCCTACGAGCAGTACTTC	CASSAQAPPYEQYF	NA	TRBJ2-7	NA	TRBV9
TGTGCCAGCAGCACCTACTACAATGAGCAGTTCTTC	CASSTYYNEQFF	NA	TRBJ2-1	NA	TRBV7-2
TGTGCCAGCAGCCAAGCGAACCCATCCTCCTACAATGAGCAGTTCTTC	CASSQANPSSYNEQFF	NA	TRBJ2-1	NA	TRBV27
TGTGCCAGCACCCAACCGGGACAGGCCTACAATGAGCAGTTCTTC	CASTQPGQAYNEQFF	NA	TRBJ2-1	TRBD1	TRBV7-9
TGCGCCAGCAGCCAAGCTACAGGGGGCTACACCTTC	CASSQATGGYTF	once	TRBJ1-2	NA	TRBV4-3
TGCAGTGCTAGTGGCGAGACCCAGTACTTC	CSASGETQYF	NA	TRBJ2-5	NA	TRBV20-1
TGTGCCAGCAGCCCGCTAGCGGGGGGGCGCGAGCTGTTTTTT	CASSPLAGGRELFF	NA	TRBJ2-2	TRBD2	TRBV7-4
TGCGCCAGCAGCTTGGGGGAGGGGACCCAGTACTTC	CASSLGEGTQYF	many	TRBJ2-5	TRBD2	TRBV5-1
TGTGCCAGCAGTGATTTCCCGGGTGTGGCGAAAGTATCAGATACGCAGTATTTT	CASSDFPGVAKVSDTQYF	NA	TRBJ2-3	NA	TRBV2
TGCGCCAGCAGTGATCCCCCTGGAAACACCATATATTTT	CASSDPPGNTIYF	NA	TRBJ1-3	NA	TRBV10-1
TGTGCCAGCAGTACTAGCGGGGCCTACGAGCAGTACTTC	CASSTSGAYEQYF	many	TRBJ2-7	TRBD2	TRBV7-8
TGTGCCAGCAGCCCTCAGGGGGCTCCTCGGGGCTACACCTTC	CASSPQGAPRGYTF	NA	TRBJ1-2	TRBD1	TRBV12-3/TRBV12-4
TGCGCCAGCAGCCAAGTATGGACCGGGACTACGCAGTATTTT	CASSQVWTGTTQYF	NA	TRBJ2-3	NA	TRBV4-1
TGTGCCAGCAGCGAGGGGACACCTAACTACGAGCAGTACTTC	CASSEGTPNYEQYF	once	TRBJ2-7	NA	TRBV19
TGTGCCAGCAGTTACTCCGGGACAGGGACTTCACCCCTCCACTTT	CASSYSGTGTSPLHF	many	TRBJ1-6	TRBD1	TRBV6-5
TGTGCCGGGAAGGGTGGAATGAACACTGAAGCTTTCTTT	CAGKGGMNTEAFF	NA	TRBJ1-1	NA	TRBV2
TGTGCCAGCAGCTTATGGGGGGAAGGAGAGACCCAGTACTTC	CASSLWGEGETQYF	NA	TRBJ2-5	NA	TRBV7-2
TGTGCCAGTAGCAGACAGGGTTTGAATGGCTACACCTTC	CASSRQGLNGYTF	once	TRBJ1-2	TRBD1	TRBV19
TGTGCCAGCAGTGAAGTGTACGGTGACTATGGCTACACCTTC	CASSEVYGDYGYTF	NA	TRBJ1-2	NA	TRBV2
TGTGCCAGCAGTGCGACTAGCGGGGGTACAGATACGCAGTATTTT	CASSATSGGTDTQYF	NA	TRBJ2-3	TRBD2	TRBV7-2
TGTGCCGGCAGCACCCCGACAGCCTCCTACGAGCAGTACTTC	CAGSTPTASYEQYF	NA	TRBJ2-7	NA	TRBV7-6
TGTGCCACCAGTAGGTGGGGCTGGGAGCAGTTCTTC	CATSRWGWEQFF	many	TRBJ2-1	NA	TRBV24-1
TGTGCCAGCAGTCCCCATCCCTCCTACGAGCAGTACTTC	CASSPHPSYEQYF	few	TRBJ2-7	NA	TRBV12-3/TRBV12-4
TGTGCCAGCAGTGACGGCGGACTAGCGGGAGAAGAGACCCAGTACTTC	CASSDGGLAGEETQYF	NA	TRBJ2-5	TRBD2	TRBV2
TGTGCCAGCAGCCCTACAAGGGACGGCTATGGCTACACCTTC	CASSPTRDGYGYTF	NA	TRBJ1-2	NA	TRBV7-2
TGTGCCAGTAATCCCCACAGGGACGCCTACGAGCAGTACTTC	CASNPHRDAYEQYF	NA	TRBJ2-7	NA	TRBV19
TGTGCCAGCAGAGCTACAGGGGGGGCCGGGGAGCTGTTTTTT	CASRATGGAGELFF	many	TRBJ2-2	NA	TRBV2
TGCAGTGTGGACGGGTTCTCGCAAGAGACCCAGTACTTC	CSVDGFSQETQYF	NA	TRBJ2-5	NA	TRBV20-1
TGTGCCAGCAGCTTGGACAGGGGACTCTATGGCTACACCTTC	CASSLDRGLYGYTF	NA	TRBJ1-2	TRBD1	TRBV7-9
TGTGCCAGCAGCTTAGGAGGGTCCGATCCCCTCCACTTT	CASSLGGSDPLHF	many	TRBJ1-6	NA	TRBV7-3
TGTGCCAGCAGCTTAGGTTCCAGGGACCCCTATGGCTACACCTTC	CASSLGSRDPYGYTF	many	TRBJ1-2	NA	TRBV7-9
TGTGCCAGCAGCTTGGTCGGTGGCCCTGAAGCTTTCTTT	CASSLVGGPEAFF	NA	TRBJ1-1	NA	TRBV7-6
TGTGCCAGCTGCTTGGGCCGCGCAATGCCTGGAAACACCATATATTTT	CASCLGRAMPGNTIYF	NA	TRBJ1-3	NA	TRBV2
TGTGCCACCAGCAGAGTAACAGCACCGTATACGCAGTATTTT	CATSRVTAPYTQYF	few	TRBJ2-3	NA	TRBV15
TGCAGCGTTGGGCGGCAGGGACCAACTAGCACAGATACGCAGTATTTT	CSVGRQGPTSTDTQYF	NA	TRBJ2-3	NA	TRBV29-1
TGTGCCATCAGTGAGCTGGGACTACGTCAGCCCCAGCATTTT	CAISELGLRQPQHF	NA	TRBJ1-5	NA	TRBV10-3
TGTGCCAGTAGTATAGCGTACCGGGACAGGGCCCTTCAGAGCTCCTACGAGCAGTACTTC	CASSIAYRDRALQSSYEQYF	NA	TRBJ2-7	TRBD1	TRBV19
NA	CAYPEDSSFYICSVGRDYNEQFF	NA	TRBJ2-1	NA	TRBV9
TGTGCCAGCAGTTCTTTGCACACTACGAGCTCCTATAATTCACCCCTCCACTTT	CASSSLHTTSSYNSPLHF	many	TRBJ1-6	NA	TRBV6-5
TGCAGCTCGACAAAGGGAGACACCGGGGAGCTGTTTTTT	CSSTKGDTGELFF	NA	TRBJ2-2	NA	TRBV29-1
TGTGCCAGCAGGAAGGGTCCTGACACCTACGAGCAGTACTTC	CASRKGPDTYEQYF	NA	TRBJ2-7	NA	TRBV7-2
TGTGCCAGCAGCTTGGCCACGGAACTGGCGGGAGTCGGGGAGCAGTACTTC	CASSLATELAGVGEQYF	NA	TRBJ2-7	TRBD2	TRBV5-6
TGTGCCAGCAGCCGGCGTCGGACAGGGGTTGGGGAGACCCAGTACTTC	CASSRRRTGVGETQYF	many	TRBJ2-5	TRBD1	TRBV14